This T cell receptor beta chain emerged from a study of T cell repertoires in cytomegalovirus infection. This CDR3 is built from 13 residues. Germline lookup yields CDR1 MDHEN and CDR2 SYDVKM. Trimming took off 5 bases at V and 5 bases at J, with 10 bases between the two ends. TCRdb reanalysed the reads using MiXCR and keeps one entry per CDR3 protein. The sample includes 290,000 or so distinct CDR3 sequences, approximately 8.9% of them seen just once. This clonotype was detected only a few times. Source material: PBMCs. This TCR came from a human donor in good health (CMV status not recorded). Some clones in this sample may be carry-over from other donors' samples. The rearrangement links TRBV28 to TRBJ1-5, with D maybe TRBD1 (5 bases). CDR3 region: CASSELGDQPQHF. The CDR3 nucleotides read TGTGCCAGCAGTGAATTAGGGGATCAGCCCCAGCATTTT.